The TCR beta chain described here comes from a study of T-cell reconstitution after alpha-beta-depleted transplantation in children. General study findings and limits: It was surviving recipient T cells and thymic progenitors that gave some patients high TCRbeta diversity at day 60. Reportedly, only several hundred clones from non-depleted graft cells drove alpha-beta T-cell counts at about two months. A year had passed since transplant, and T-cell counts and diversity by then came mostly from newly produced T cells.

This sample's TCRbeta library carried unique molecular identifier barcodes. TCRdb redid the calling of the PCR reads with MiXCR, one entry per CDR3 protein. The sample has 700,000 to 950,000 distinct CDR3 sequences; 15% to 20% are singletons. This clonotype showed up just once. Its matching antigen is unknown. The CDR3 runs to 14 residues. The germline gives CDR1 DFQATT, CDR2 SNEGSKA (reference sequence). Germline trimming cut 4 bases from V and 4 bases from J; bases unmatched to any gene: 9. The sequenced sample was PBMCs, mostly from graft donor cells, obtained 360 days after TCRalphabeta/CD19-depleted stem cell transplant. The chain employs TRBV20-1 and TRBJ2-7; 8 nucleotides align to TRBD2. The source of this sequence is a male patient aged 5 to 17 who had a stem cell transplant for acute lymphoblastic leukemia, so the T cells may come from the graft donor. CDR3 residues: CSAKVAGMTYEQYF. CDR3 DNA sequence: TGCAGTGCTAAAGTAGCGGGAATGACGTACGAGCAGTACTTC.